Listed here are 8 T cell receptor beta chains from one sample, sequenced in a study of beta chain features in type 1 diabetes. Reverse transcribing all isolated RNA meant expressed TCRB transcripts were sequenced. Method: immunoSEQ multiplex PCR; TCRdb's copy keeps in-frame clones and lacks some. Of 200,000 to 250,000 clones listed, 9.6% were seen once; the top ten hold 0.03% to 0.035%. Sequenced: naive CD4+ T cells from blood. The receptor source for this set is a woman aged 18-29 years in good health.

V and J are TRBV2 and TRBJ2-3; the D gene is possibly TRBD2 (6 bases). The CDR3 runs 12 residues. V lost 8 bases and J 6 bases, leaving 12 bases between the germline ends. Looked up from germline, CDR1 is SNHLY and CDR2 is FYNNEI. CDR3 DNA sequence: TGTGCCAGCGGGGGACTTAGGGATACGCAGTATTTT. Protein: CASGGLRDTQYF.

The rearrangement joins TRBV28 to TRBJ1-2; D call uncertain. The V and J ends lost 7 bases and 2 bases respectively, with 14 bases between them. The germline gives CDR1 MDHEN, CDR2 SYDVKM. This CDR3 comprises 14 residues. The CDR3 DNA reads as TGTGCCAGCAACTCCGCGACGGGGAACTATGGCTACACCTTC. Protein: CASNSATGNYGYTF.

This clone has more than one count but fewer than ten. Written as DNA, the CDR3 is TGCAGCGTTGAAGATGGGGCGATGAATGGCTACACCTTC. Amino acid sequence: CSVEDGAMNGYTF. This chain links TRBV29-1 with TRBJ1-2; maybe TRBD1 (5 bases). Trimming cost V 0 bases and J 6 bases, with 11 bases left between them. CDR1 and CDR2 from the germline V gene are SQVTM and ANQGSEA. This CDR3 region has 13 residues.

This clone showed up just a few times. The chain couples TRBV2 to TRBJ2-2; 7 positions match TRBD1. J lost 6 bases, V lost 4 bases, and 8 bases had no gene match. This CDR3 comprises 15 residues. Germline assignment: CDR1 SNHLY and CDR2 FYNNEI. Here the CDR3 reads CASSGLTTGSGELFF. The CDR3 coding sequence is TGTGCCAGCAGTGGACTTACGACAGGGTCCGGGGAGCTGTTTTTT.

This clone was seen more than once but under ten times. V and J are TRBV6-6 and TRBJ2-6, with a weak D call TRBD1 (5 bases). The germline gives CDR1 MNHNY, CDR2 SVGAGI (reference sequence). This CDR3 has 16 amino acids. The V end lost 2 bases, the J end lost 1 base, and 9 bases lay between the germline ends. The CDR3 region has the DNA TGTGCCAGCAGTTACGGGGCCAGATCTGGGGCCAACGTCCTGACTTTC. As protein: CASSYGARSGANVLTF.

This clone was observed a handful of times. This rearrangement joins TRBV5-6 to TRBJ2-3, with D perhaps TRBD1 (7 bases). This CDR3 contains 13 residues. Trimming took 4 bases from V and 5 from J, leaving 11 bases between them. CDR1 is SGHDT, CDR2 YYEEEE, per germline. As DNA, the CDR3 is TGTGCCAGCAGCCGGGGGACAGAAGATACGCAGTATTTT. As protein: CASSRGTEDTQYF.

This clone turned up a few times. The CDR3 bases are TGTGCCAGCAAAGGGGTCACCGGGGAGCTGTTTTTT. Translated: CASKGVTGELFF. The chain combines TRBV27 with TRBJ2-2, with D perhaps matching TRBD1 (5 bases). Trimming left V 7 bases short and J 4 bases short, with 7 bases between. This CDR3 is 12 amino acids long. Per the germline V gene, CDR1 is MNHEY and CDR2 is SMNVEV (reference sequence).

The chain joins TRBV11-2 to TRBJ1-5, with D possibly being TRBD1 (5 bases). Trimming shortened V by 2 bases and J by 6 bases, and 11 bases separated the two germline ends. Germline-derived CDR1 and CDR2 are SGHAT and FQNNGV. The CDR3 spans 14 residues. CDR3 nucleotide sequence: TGTGCCAGCAGCTTAAGGGACGGGGGTCAGCCCCAGCATTTT. This codes for CASSLRDGGQPQHF.